The next 20 T cell receptor beta chains were all read from a single sample in a study of T cell responses to AZD1222 COVID-19 vaccine. Sequencing was performed with immunoSEQ multiplex PCR; in TCRdb, only in-frame clones are kept and a portion is missing. The data show more than 95,000 clones, around 89% seen once. This specimen was peripheral blood, taken 28 days after the second AZD1222 dose. The receptors shown here come from an adult who received the AZD1222 COVID-19 vaccine.

This clone was counted a few times. The rearrangement links TRBV15 to TRBJ2-7, with TRBD2 identical over 8 bases. Trimming took 0 bases from V and 2 from J; bases not matched to a gene: 3. CDR1 is LNHNV and CDR2 is YYDKDF in the germline V gene (reference sequence). This CDR3 region has 15 residues. CDR3 region: CATSRESGRAYEQYF. In DNA, the CDR3 is TGTGCCACCAGCAGAGAGTCCGGGAGGGCCTACGAGCAGTACTTC. Using reference TRBV15 and TRBJ2-7 for the parts outside the CDR3, the full variable domain is DAMVIQNPRYQVTQFGKPVTLSCSQTLNHNVMYWYQQKSSQAPKLLFHYYDKDFNNEADTPDNFQSRRPNTSFCFLDIRSPGLGDTAMYLCATSRESGRAYEQYFGPGTRLTVT.

The chain uses TRBV5-4 and TRBJ2-7; D tentatively fits TRBD1 or TRBD2 (5 bases each). The germline V gene encodes CDR1 SGHNT and CDR2 YYREEE (reference sequence). The V and J ends lost 3 bases and 5 bases respectively, with 18 bases between them. The CDR3 is made up of 15 amino acids. CDR3 amino acids: CASSSGARGDHEQYF. CDR3 DNA: TGTGCCAGCAGCTCCGGGGCCAGAGGGGATCACGAGCAGTACTTC. The entire variable domain, with the rest obtained from reference TRBV5-4 and TRBJ2-7, is as follows: ETGVTQSPTHLIKTRGQQVTLRCSSQSGHNTVSWYQQALGQGPQFIFQYYREEENGRGNFPPRFSGLQFPNYSSELNVNALELDDSALYLCASSSGARGDHEQYFGPGTRLTVT.

The chain uses TRBV4-2 and TRBJ2-1, with 13 bases that match TRBD2. Looked up from germline, CDR1 is LGHNA and CDR2 is YNFKEQ. Trimming took 4 bases from V and 8 from J; bases not matched to a gene: 8. The CDR3 sequence is 16 residues long. The chain's CDR3 is CASSLRLAGGGDEQFF. Written as DNA, the CDR3 is TGTGCCAGCAGCCTCCGACTAGCGGGGGGCGGAGATGAGCAGTTCTTC.

The J gene is TRBJ1-1, the V gene TRBV12-3 or TRBV12-4; D is unclear. The germline V and J ends were trimmed by 6 bases and 6 bases, with 14 bases remaining between them. The CDR3 is made up of 13 amino acids. In nucleotides, the CDR3 is TGTGCCAGCAGCTCACTAGCGAGCGCTGAAGCTTTCTTT. Its translation: CASSSLASAEAFF.

The gene calls are TRBV7-8 and TRBJ1-5; 8 positions agree with TRBD1. The CDR3 is 15 amino acids. V gave up 5 bases and J gave up 4 bases; unmatched junction bases: 7. Germline V gives CDR1 SGHVS, CDR2 FQNEAQ. DNA of the CDR3: TGTGCCAGCAGCCCGTGGACAGGGCGGAATCAGCCCCAGCATTTT. This codes for CASSPWTGRNQPQHF.

V usage is TRBV3-1 (or the pseudogene TRBV3-2) and J usage is TRBJ1-6; 7 bases align to TRBD1. This CDR3 region has 19 residues. Per the germline V gene, CDR1 is LGHDT and CDR2 is YNNKEL (reference sequence). The V gene end was trimmed by 1 base and the J gene end by 7 bases; junction bases not matched to a gene: 16. The CDR3 nucleotides read TGTGCCAGCAGCCAAGTTAGAGGGGGCAGGCAAGACCGAAATTCACCCCTCCACTTT. This codes for CASSQVRGGRQDRNSPLHF.

This rearrangement joins TRBV19 to TRBJ1-2, with D tentatively TRBD1 (5 bases). Between the trimmed V and J ends, which lost 5 bases and 2 bases, there was a span of 15 bases. CDR1 LNHDA and CDR2 SQIVND come from the germline V gene (reference sequence). The CDR3 is 15 amino acids. The CDR3 nucleotides are TGTGCCAGTAGTGCGATTCTCCGGGACAACTATGGCTACACCTTC. As protein: CASSAILRDNYGYTF. Supplemented by reference TRBV19 and TRBJ1-2, the full variable domain reads DGGITQSPKYLFRKEGQNVTLSCEQNLNHDAMYWYRQDPGQGLRLIYYSQIVNDFQKGDIAEGYSVSREKKESFPLTVTSAQKNPTAFYLCASSAILRDNYGYTFGSGTRLTVV.

The rearrangement uses TRBV7-9 and TRBJ1-6; 8 nucleotides line up with TRBD1. Losses at the gene ends were 1 base for V and 7 bases for J; bases not matched to a gene: 3. Germline assignment: CDR1 SEHNR and CDR2 FQNEAQ (reference sequence). The length of the CDR3 is 15 residues. The CDR3 DNA is TGTGCCAGCAGCTTAGGTGACAGGGGAAATTCACCCCTCCACTTT. Translated: CASSLGDRGNSPLHF.

The chain's CDR3 is CASSFGYEQYF. In nucleotides, the CDR3 is TGTGCCAGCAGTTTTGGGTACGAGCAGTACTTC. This chain joins TRBV28 and TRBJ2-7; D is undetermined. The V and J ends lost 3 bases and 4 bases respectively, with 4 bases between them. Per germline, CDR1 MDHEN and CDR2 SYDVKM. This CDR3 is built from 11 residues.

This chain uses TRBV18 with TRBJ1-4, with 7 positions matching TRBD1. CDR1 is KGHSH, CDR2 LQKENI, per germline. The junction had 10 bases not matched to a gene; V was cut back by 5 bases and J by 4 bases. The CDR3 consists of 16 residues. The CDR3 loop reads CASSALKGAGNEKLFF. The DNA for the CDR3 is TGTGCCAGCTCAGCCCTCAAGGGGGCAGGTAATGAAAAACTGTTTTTT.

CDR3 sequence (DNA): TGTGCCAGCACCAGACAGTACACCGGGGAGCTGTTTTTT. Amino acids: CASTRQYTGELFF. This chain uses TRBV6-5 with TRBJ2-2, with D tentatively TRBD1 (5 bases). Deletions cut 7 bases from V and 3 bases from J, with 9 bases between. Germline V CDR1 and CDR2: MNHEY, SVGAGI. CDR3 size: 13 residues.

The chain recombines TRBV9 with TRBJ1-3, with 8 bases aligning to TRBD1. This CDR3 is 14 amino acids long. The V gene end was trimmed by 4 bases and the J gene end by 4 bases; junction bases not matched to a gene: 4. Germline CDR1 SGDLS, CDR2 YYNGEE. Here the CDR3 DNA reads TGTGCCAGCAGCTACCGGACAGGGGGAAACACCATATATTTT. Its translation: CASSYRTGGNTIYF.

The rearrangement links TRBV5-1 to TRBJ2-2, with 10 positions matching TRBD1. The CDR3 loop spans 17 amino acids. Germline CDR1 is SGHRS and CDR2 is YFSETQ. The V and J ends lost 4 bases and 0 bases, in that order; junction bases with no gene match: 6. In nucleotides, the CDR3 is TGCGCCAGCAGCCCCTACGGACAGGGGGCGAACACCGGGGAGCTGTTTTTT. It encodes CASSPYGQGANTGELFF.

This chain joins TRBV29-1 and TRBJ2-7, with D maybe TRBD2 (7 bases). This CDR3 is 13 amino acids long. Germline CDR1 SQVTM, CDR2 ANQGSEA. CDR3 DNA sequence: TGCAGTGTTACCCGGGGGGCGGCTTACGAGCAGTACTTC. It is translated as CSVTRGAAYEQYF.

V gene TRBV7-2 combines with J gene TRBJ2-1; no definite D call. The CDR3 contains 15 residues. Germline V CDR1 and CDR2: SGHTA, FQGNSA. The V gene lost 2 bases and the J gene lost 0 bases, with 8 bases spanning the gap. CDR3 sequence: CASSLSQSSYNEQFF. CDR3 sequence (DNA): TGTGCCAGCAGCTTATCGCAGAGCTCCTACAATGAGCAGTTCTTC.

The J gene is TRBJ2-1, the V gene TRBV28; TRBD1 agrees at 10 bases. The CDR3 covers 15 residues. V was clipped by 5 bases and J by 8 bases; unmatched bases: 9. The germline CDR1 and CDR2 sequences are MDHEN and SYDVKM. The CDR3 here is CASSNRDRGRDEQFF. CDR3 nucleotides: TGTGCCAGCAGTAACCGGGACAGGGGCAGAGATGAGCAGTTCTTC. Full variable domain (missing parts from reference TRBV28 and TRBJ2-1): DVKVTQSSRYLVKRTGEKVFLECVQDMDHENMFWYRQDPGLGLRLIYFSYDVKMKEKGDIPEGYSVSREKKERFSLILESASTNQTSMYLCASSNRDRGRDEQFFGPGTRLTVL.

V is TRBV7-9 and J is TRBJ2-3, with D tentatively TRBD2 (5 bases). Trimming took 1 base from V and 10 from J, leaving 6 bases between them. Germline CDR1 reads SEHNR; CDR2 reads FQNEAQ (reference sequence). The length of the CDR3 is 11 residues. CDR3: CASSLVEAQYF. In nucleotides, the CDR3 is TGTGCCAGCAGCTTAGTGGAGGCGCAGTATTTT.

The chain links TRBV6-2 or TRBV6-3 to TRBJ1-5; D gene unclear. Trimming left V 6 bases short and J 1 base short, with 10 bases between. The CDR3 is made up of 14 amino acids. Per the germline V gene, CDR1 is MNHEY and CDR2 is SVGEGT. CDR3 nucleotide sequence: TGTGCCAGCAGCCCCTCAGAGAGCAATCAGCCCCAGCATTTT. Encoded protein: CASSPSESNQPQHF.

This clone was seen just once. The V and J genes are TRBV7-2 and TRBJ2-7; 9 nucleotides align to TRBD1. This CDR3 has 16 amino acids. Germline-derived CDR1 and CDR2 are SGHTA and FQGNSA. Losses at the gene ends were 1 base for V and 2 bases for J; bases not matched to a gene: 6. DNA for the CDR3: TGTGCCAGCAGCTTAGGACCTCGACAGGGGGCCTACGAGCAGTACTTC. Translating gives CASSLGPRQGAYEQYF. The complete variable domain, with remaining parts taken from reference TRBV7-2 and TRBJ2-7, reads GAGVSQSPSNKVTEKGKDVELRCDPISGHTALYWYRQSLGQGLEFLIYFQGNSAPDKSGLPSDRFSAERTGGSVSTLTIQRTQQEDSAVYLCASSLGPRQGAYEQYFGPGTRLTVT.

This rearrangement joins TRBV9 to TRBJ2-6; 7 bases fit TRBD1. The junction had 10 bases not matched to a gene; V was cut back by 1 base and J by 0 bases. The CDR3 has 19 amino acids. Germline assignment: CDR1 SGDLS and CDR2 YYNGEE. The CDR3, as DNA: TGTGCCAGCAGCGTACAATCGACAGGGCGCCTCTCTGGGGCCAACGTCCTGACTTTC. Amino acid sequence: CASSVQSTGRLSGANVLTF.